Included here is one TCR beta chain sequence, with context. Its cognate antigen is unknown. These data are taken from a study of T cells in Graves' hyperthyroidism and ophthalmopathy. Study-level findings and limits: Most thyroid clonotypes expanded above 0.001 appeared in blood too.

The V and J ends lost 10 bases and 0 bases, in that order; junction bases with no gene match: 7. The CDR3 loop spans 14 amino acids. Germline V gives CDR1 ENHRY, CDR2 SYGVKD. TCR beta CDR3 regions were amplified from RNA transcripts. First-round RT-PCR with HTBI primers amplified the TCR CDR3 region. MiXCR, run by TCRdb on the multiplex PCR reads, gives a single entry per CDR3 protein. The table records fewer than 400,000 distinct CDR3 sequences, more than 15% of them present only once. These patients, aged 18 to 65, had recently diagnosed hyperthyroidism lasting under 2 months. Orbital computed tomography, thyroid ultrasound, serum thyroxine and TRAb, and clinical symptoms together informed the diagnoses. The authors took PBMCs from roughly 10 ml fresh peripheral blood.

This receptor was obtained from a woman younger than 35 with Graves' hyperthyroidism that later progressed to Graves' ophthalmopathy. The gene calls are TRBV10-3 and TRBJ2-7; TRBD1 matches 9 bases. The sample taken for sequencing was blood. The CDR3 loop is CATTRQGDSYEQYF. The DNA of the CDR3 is TGTGCCACCACTAGACAGGGGGACTCCTACGAGCAGTACTTC.